Included here is one T cell receptor beta chain sequence, with context. Its antigen is not identified. The V gene lost 3 bases and the J gene lost 3 bases, with 11 bases spanning the gap. CDR1 and CDR2 (germline): SQVTM, ANQGSEA. The CDR3 sequence is 13 residues long. The data stem from a study of T cell responses to AZD1222 COVID-19 vaccine. Study results and limitations: CD4 TCRs covered the whole spike, strongest at regions 160-218 and 743-854. Repertoire sampling occurred only after the peak T cell response.

Produced via immunoSEQ multiplex PCR; TCRdb's table is partial and in-frame only. Of roughly 150,000 clones listed, just over 85% are singletons. The TCR originated in an adult in good health. Sequenced here: peripheral blood, sampled on day 0 of AZD1222 vaccination. V is TRBV29-1 and J is TRBJ1-1; D is possibly TRBD1 (5 bases). The CDR3 is CSVEGGVYTEAFF. In DNA, the CDR3 is TGCAGCGTTGAGGGGGGTGTCTACACTGAAGCTTTCTTT.